This T cell receptor (beta chain) was sequenced during a study of shared clonotypes between healthy human individuals. Only in-frame clones appear in the TCRdb table, and some are missing; sequencing was by immunoSEQ multiplex PCR. The sample carries over 1.5 million clones, 95% to 99% recorded once. V shed 7 bases and J shed 3 bases, with 16 bases lying between them. The CDR3 is made up of 14 amino acids. Germline CDR1 and CDR2: SGHRS and YFSETQ. Sequenced: naive CD4+ T cells sorted from blood. Subset described: CD45RA+ positively selected. The rearrangement links TRBV5-1 to TRBJ1-2; possible D gene TRBD1, 5 bases. This clonotype was obtained from a man aged 25-45 years in good health. CDR3 sequence: CASFDQGRDYGYTF. CDR3 bases: TGCGCCAGCTTTGATCAGGGACGGGACTATGGCTACACCTTC.